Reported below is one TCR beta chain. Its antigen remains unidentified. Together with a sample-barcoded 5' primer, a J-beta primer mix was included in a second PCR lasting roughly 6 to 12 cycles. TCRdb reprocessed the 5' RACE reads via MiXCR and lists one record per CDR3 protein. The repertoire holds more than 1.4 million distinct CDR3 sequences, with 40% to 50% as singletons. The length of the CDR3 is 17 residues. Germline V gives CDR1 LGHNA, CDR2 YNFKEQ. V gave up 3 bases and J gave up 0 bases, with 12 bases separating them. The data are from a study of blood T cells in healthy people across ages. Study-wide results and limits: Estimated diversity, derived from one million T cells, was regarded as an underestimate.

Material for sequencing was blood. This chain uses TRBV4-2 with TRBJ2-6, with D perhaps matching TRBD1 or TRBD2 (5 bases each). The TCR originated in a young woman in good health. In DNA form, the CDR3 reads TGTGCCAGCAGCCAGTCGGGACGGAGCTCTGGGGCCAACGTCCTGACTTTC. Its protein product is CASSQSGRSSGANVLTF.